These 19 T cell receptor beta chains originate from one sample sequenced in a study of blood T cell repertoires in COVID-19. Method: immunoSEQ multiplex PCR; TCRdb's copy keeps in-frame clones and lacks some. The sample records a few hundred thousand clones, about 90% being singletons. Sequenced sample: peripheral blood. These receptors all come from a woman aged 25 to 45 with COVID-19, enrolled during active disease.

The V gene is TRBV4-1, the J gene TRBJ2-1, with D possibly matching TRBD2 (7 bases). The CDR3 covers 16 residues. Germline CDR1 is MGHRA and CDR2 is YSYEKL. The V end lost 3 bases, the J end lost 4 bases, and 16 bases lay between the germline ends. CDR3 sequence reads: CASSHGRGGAYNEQFF. Here the CDR3 DNA reads TGCGCCAGCAGCCATGGGAGGGGGGGCGCGTACAATGAGCAGTTCTTC.

This clone was observed at least ten times. This sequence joins TRBV5-1 and TRBJ1-2; tentative D call: TRBD1 (5 bases). The germline V and J ends were trimmed by 4 bases and 8 bases, with 15 bases remaining between them. CDR1 and CDR2 (germline): SGHRS, YFSETQ. CDR3 size: 13 residues. The CDR3 region has the DNA TGCGCCAGCAGCCCTACAGGAGATAGGGGCTACACCTTC. It translates to CASSPTGDRGYTF.

The V call is TRBV7-2, the J call TRBJ2-3; 8 bases match TRBD1. The junction had 13 bases not matched to a gene; V was cut back by 4 bases and J by 1 base. The germline CDR1 and CDR2 sequences are SGHTA and FQGNSA. CDR3 length equals 18 residues. The CDR3 region is CASSYTRGQGGGTDTQYF. The CDR3 nucleotides read TGTGCCAGCAGCTATACCCGTGGACAGGGTGGCGGCACAGATACGCAGTATTTT.

The gene calls are TRBV18 and TRBJ2-7; perhaps TRBD1 as D (6 bases). The CDR3 is 14 amino acids. Deletions cut 6 bases from V and 3 bases from J, with 15 bases between. Germline CDR1 reads KGHSH; CDR2 reads LQKENI. The CDR3 DNA sequence: TGTGCCAGCTCCCCTAATTCGGACAGCTACGAGCAGTACTTC. Protein product: CASSPNSDSYEQYF.

J is TRBJ2-1 and V is TRBV3-1 (or the pseudogene TRBV3-2), with TRBD1 matching 9 bases. The V segment lost 1 base and the J segment 7 bases; nucleotides outside the gene matches: 5. The CDR3 extends over 15 amino acids. Germline V gene lookup returns CDR1 LGHDT and CDR2 YNNKEL (reference sequence). The CDR3 region is CASSQAGTGKNEQFF. The CDR3 DNA sequence: TGTGCCAGCAGCCAAGCAGGGACAGGGAAGAATGAGCAGTTCTTC.

This chain links TRBV19 with TRBJ2-1; 14 bases match TRBD2. The CDR3 spans 16 residues. Germline CDR1 reads LNHDA; CDR2 reads SQIVND (reference sequence). V gave up 6 bases and J gave up 3 bases; unmatched junction bases: 4. CDR3 residues: CASRGLAGVLYNEQFF. The CDR3 DNA is TGTGCCAGTAGGGGACTAGCGGGAGTCCTCTACAATGAGCAGTTCTTC.

This clone occurred a few times. V gene TRBV7-9 combines with J gene TRBJ1-1; D is unresolved. Deletions cut 2 bases from V and 2 bases from J, with 9 bases between. This CDR3 is built from 14 residues. CDR1 is SEHNR, CDR2 FQNEAQ, per germline (reference sequence). The CDR3 here is CASSLLPSNTEAFF. The CDR3 nucleotides are TGTGCCAGCAGCTTACTCCCGTCTAACACTGAAGCTTTCTTT. Supplemented by reference TRBV7-9 and TRBJ1-1, the full variable domain reads DTGVSQNPRHKITKRGQNVTFRCDPISEHNRLYWYRQTLGQGPEFLTYFQNEAQLEKSRLLSDRFSAERPKGSFSTLEIQRTEQGDSAMYLCASSLLPSNTEAFFGQGTRLTVV.

This clone occurred a few times. The rearrangement links TRBV6-5 to TRBJ2-5; 8 bases match TRBD2. The germline V gene encodes CDR1 MNHEY and CDR2 SVGAGI. The CDR3 is 14 residues long. V was pared by 7 bases and J by 1 base, with 5 bases of the junction left unmatched. The CDR3 DNA is TGTGCCAGCACTTCGAGCGGGGGCCAAGAGACCCAGTACTTC. Amino acids: CASTSSGGQETQYF.

The CDR3 spells CASSVTSGPETQYF. As DNA, the CDR3 is TGTGCCAGTAGTGTCACTAGCGGCCCAGAGACCCAGTACTTC. This rearrangement joins TRBV19 to TRBJ2-5; 8 bases align to TRBD2. This CDR3 spans 14 amino acids. Trimming cost V 5 bases and J 4 bases; bases outside gene matches: 6. The germline V gene has CDR1 LNHDA and CDR2 SQIVND (reference sequence).

This sequence joins TRBV5-6 and TRBJ2-2; D gene uncertain. This CDR3 contains 16 residues. CDR1 and CDR2 (germline): SGHDT, YYEEEE. V was trimmed by 2 bases and J by 1 base, leaving 12 bases between them. CDR3 sequence (DNA): TGTGCCAGCAGCTTCCTGGGCGACCGGAACACCGGGGAGCTGTTTTTT. Protein: CASSFLGDRNTGELFF.

This clone has only a few counts. The chain carries TRBV14 and TRBJ2-3; D may be TRBD2 (6 bases). Per the germline V gene, CDR1 is SGHDN and CDR2 is FVKESK. Trimming shortened V by 1 base and J by 2 bases, and 13 bases separated the two germline ends. This CDR3 region has 16 residues. The CDR3: CASSQVQGGLTDTQYF. CDR3 coding DNA: TGTGCCAGCAGCCAAGTGCAAGGAGGGCTCACAGATACGCAGTATTTT.

The CDR3: CASRSGLQETQYF. The CDR3 DNA sequence: TGTGCCAGCAGATCAGGCTTACAAGAGACCCAGTACTTC. The chain joins TRBV12-3 or TRBV12-4 to TRBJ2-5; D ambiguous. The length of the CDR3 is 13 residues. Trimming pared 6 bases from V and 2 bases from J, leaving 10 bases between.

The sample holds a few counts of this clone. The gene calls are TRBV27 and TRBJ1-6; the D is unclear. V lost 3 bases and J 0 bases, leaving 12 bases between the germline ends. This CDR3 region has 17 residues. Germline loops: CDR1 MNHEY, CDR2 SMNVEV (reference sequence). The CDR3 sequence is CASSFTTGSSYNSPLHF. DNA for the CDR3: TGTGCCAGCAGTTTCACCACGGGGAGCTCCTATAATTCACCCCTCCACTTT.

The J gene is TRBJ2-7, the V gene TRBV19, with TRBD1 matching over 9 bases. The germline CDR1 and CDR2 sequences are LNHDA and SQIVND (reference sequence). This CDR3 comprises 15 residues. The V segment lost 3 bases and the J segment 6 bases; nucleotides outside the gene matches: 9. The CDR3 here is CASSMHRGPGCEQYV. Here the CDR3 DNA reads TGTGCCAGTAGTATGCACAGGGGGCCTGGATGCGAGCAGTACGTC.

The rearrangement links TRBV21-1 to TRBJ2-7; the table's D gene call, TRBD1, was not cross checked with the DNA. TRBV21-1 is noted as a pseudogene. The CDR3 covers 14 residues. CDR3 bases: TGTGCCAGCAGCCCCCGGGACAGGGGCTACGAGCAGTACGTC. Protein sequence: CASSPRDRGYEQYV.

The CDR3 sequence: CASSHLPGTRYGYTF. As DNA, the CDR3 is TGTGCCAGCAGCCACTTGCCCGGGACTCGCTATGGCTACACCTTC. The V and J genes are TRBV7-9 and TRBJ1-2; D is perhaps TRBD1 (5 bases). Germline lookup yields CDR1 SEHNR and CDR2 FQNEAQ (reference sequence). This CDR3 has 15 amino acids. V lost 5 bases and J lost 4, with 17 bases in between.

The CDR3 bases are TGTGCCAGCAGCTTAGCGGAGAACTCCTACGAGCAGTACGTC. Translation gives CASSLAENSYEQYV. The rearrangement joins TRBV7-2 to TRBJ2-7; no reliable D call. Per germline, CDR1 SGHTA and CDR2 FQGNSA. The ends were cut back, 0 bases at V and 0 bases at J, with 6 bases in the middle. This CDR3 comprises 14 residues.

In this sample, this clone turned up once. This chain links TRBV7-2 with TRBJ1-1; D is unresolved. With 1 base removed from V and 5 bases from J, the gap between germline ends came to 11 bases. The CDR3 is 14 amino acids. Per germline, CDR1 SGHTA and CDR2 FQGNSA. This chain's CDR3 is CASSLGGLSTEAFF. CDR3 in DNA: TGTGCCAGCAGCTTAGGCGGTTTGAGTACTGAAGCTTTCTTT.

The chain couples TRBV2 to TRBJ2-3, with 7 nucleotides matching TRBD1. The V and J ends lost 7 bases and 0 bases, in that order; junction bases with no gene match: 13. The length of the CDR3 is 17 residues. Germline CDR1 SNHLY, CDR2 FYNNEI. The CDR3 reads CASTLPSTGASTDTQYF. CDR3 in DNA: TGTGCCAGCACCCTCCCTTCCACAGGGGCTAGCACAGATACGCAGTATTTT.